The present T cell receptor (beta chain) was sequenced within a study of blood T cell repertoires in COVID-19. Study information: Whether acute or convalescent, the COVID-19 samples came from the United States, Italy and Spain.

Trimming at V came to 4 bases and at J to 2 bases, leaving 0 bases not matched to a gene. Germline lookup yields CDR1 LGHDT and CDR2 YNNKEL (reference sequence). The CDR3 sequence is 14 residues long. Method: immunoSEQ multiplex PCR; TCRdb's copy keeps in-frame clones and lacks some. In the table there are roughly 290,000 clones, approximately 83% of which are singletons. The sequence was collected from a man aged 30-40 years who had recovered from COVID-19. The specimen sequenced was PBMCs or T cells enriched from blood (not recorded which). The chain couples TRBV3-1 (or the pseudogene TRBV3-2) to TRBJ2-1, with 9 bases that match TRBD2. The CDR3 DNA is TGTGCCAGCAGCCGCGGGGGGGCCTACAATGAGCAGTTCTTC. It translates to CASSRGGAYNEQFF.